The entry below describes one T cell receptor beta chain. Its antigen remains unidentified. There are 13 residues in the CDR3. The source of the sample is a study of blood T cells in healthy people across ages. Study-level results: Estimates of diversity drawn from one million T cells were considered underestimates.

A second roughly 7 to 11 cycle PCR used barcoded and J-beta primers. In TCRdb, the 5' RACE reads were re-called with MiXCR into one record per CDR3 protein. In the table there are 650,000 to 900,000 distinct CDR3 sequences, around 62% of which are singletons. Each sample yielded at least 6 million isolated PBMCs. The receptor comes from a man aged 30 to 45 in good health. What was sequenced was blood. V gene TRBV12-3 or TRBV12-4 combines with J gene TRBJ2-4; 8 bases agree with TRBD1. The J call may not be correct, given that the DNA end is closer to TRBJ2-7. CDR3 loop: CASTQDRADEQYF. The CDR3 DNA reads TGTGCCAGCACCCAGGACAGGGCAGACGAGCAGTACTTC.